This T cell receptor (beta chain) was sequenced in a study of T cell clusters in autoimmune cytopenias. Study results and caveats: No experiment has yet validated the function of the T cell clusters defined in silico.

This clonotype shows up as medium-sized by frequency. The target antigen is unknown. The CDR3 loop spans 18 amino acids. Germline CDR1 and CDR2: KGHDR and SFDVKD. TRB was amplified by touch-down multiplex PCR, primer pools A and B combined. TCRdb re-called the multiplex PCR reads, yielding one record per CDR3 amino acid sequence without DNA. The sample totals over 600 distinct CDR3 sequences. Some 38,000 genome equivalents of blood DNA were amplified for TRB. These data were likewise used in another study, on T cell repertoires in aging, cancer and after chemotherapy. From that study: Pre- and post-chemotherapy samples were paired from chronic lymphocytic leukemia patients treated with fludarabine- or bendamustine-based regimens. In healthy donors, age-related TCR diversity loss mainly reflected lost richness.

The TCR sequence derives from a human donor with chronic lymphocytic leukemia. Sample: peripheral blood. The chain is built from TRBV24-1 and TRBJ2-5; TCRdb lists TRBD2, though no DNA is available to test this call. CDR3 region: CATSDTSSQRGAQETQYF.